A single sample is the source of the 18 T cell receptor beta chains below, sequenced in a study of cytomegalovirus exposure and HLA in healthy donors. 60 Vbeta and 13 Jbeta primers were used in PCR. Data came from immunoSEQ multiplex PCR; TCRdb stores just in-frame clones and leaves some out. The table has roughly 93,000 clones, around 75% seen once. The sample was PBMCs. These receptor sequences come from a man between 35 and 55 years old in good health and CMV-seronegative.

This chain links TRBV28 with TRBJ1-4; 7 nucleotides line up with TRBD1. After removal of 5 bases from V and 8 bases from J, the junction contained 11 bases not matched to a gene. CDR3 length: 15 amino acids. Germline loops: CDR1 MDHEN, CDR2 SYDVKM. The CDR3 bases are TGTGCCAGCAGTCTTACCGACAGGGTACGGGAAAAACTGTTTTTT. This translates into CASSLTDRVREKLFF.

In its sample, this clone was seen a few times. The rearrangement links TRBV21-1 to TRBJ1-6; the table's D call, TRBD1, has no DNA check behind it. TRBV21-1 is labeled a pseudogene. The CDR3 loop spans 13 amino acids. This CDR3 reads CASSKPQNSPLHF. The CDR3 bases are TGTGCCAGCAGCAAACCGCAGAATTCACCCCTCCACTTT.

The chain employs TRBV9 and TRBJ2-3; 8 bases agree with TRBD2. There are 19 residues in the CDR3. The germline gives CDR1 SGDLS, CDR2 YYNGEE. V lost 1 base to trimming and J lost 0 bases; unmatched junction nucleotides: 13. In DNA, the CDR3 is TGTGCCAGCAGCGTAACCCGGGGGGGTTCCCTTTTTAGCACAGATACGCAGTATTTT. Amino acid sequence: CASSVTRGGSLFSTDTQYF.

The table lists this clone with a few counts. This chain joins TRBV9 and TRBJ2-2, with a possible D match to TRBD1 (6 bases). Germline-derived CDR1 and CDR2 are SGDLS and YYNGEE. Trimming left V 0 bases short and J 3 bases short, with 12 bases between. CDR3 length: 16 residues. The CDR3 bases are TGTGCCAGCAGCGTAGGCAGGGGCCGCTACACCGGGGAGCTGTTTTTT. Translation gives CASSVGRGRYTGELFF. Drawing the rest from reference TRBV9 and TRBJ2-2, the complete variable domain is DSGVTQTPKHLITATGQRVTLRCSPRSGDLSVYWYQQSLDQGLQFLIQYYNGEERAKGNILERFSAQQFPDLHSELNLSSLELGDSALYFCASSVGRGRYTGELFFGEGSRLTVL.

The chain combines TRBV6-1 with TRBJ1-4; 10 bases agree with TRBD1. From germline, CDR1 is MNHNS and CDR2 SASEGT. The CDR3 runs to 15 residues. The junction had 7 bases not matched to a gene; V was cut back by 5 bases and J by 7 bases. The CDR3 DNA follows: TGTGCCAGCAGTAACCGTGGGACAGGGGCTGAAAAACTGTTTTTT. Amino acid sequence: CASSNRGTGAEKLFF.

About this clone itself: One junction end does not reproduce the germline sequence, and a read error may be involved. The chain is built from TRBV7-2 and TRBJ2-7, with no clear D. This CDR3 region has 12 residues. Germline lookup yields CDR1 SGHTA and CDR2 FQGNSA. The CDR3 here is CASSLEFRVTDF. The CDR3 coding sequence is TGTGCCAGCAGCTTAGAATTCCGGGTAACTGACTTC.

The V call is TRBV25-1, the J call TRBJ1-1; TRBD1 is a possible D gene (6 bases). Trimming shortened V by 6 bases and J by 2 bases, and 10 bases separated the two germline ends. The CDR3 has 13 residues. Germline CDR1 MGHDK, CDR2 SYGVNS. The CDR3 protein is CASRLTGNTEAFF. Here the CDR3 DNA reads TGTGCCAGCAGGTTGACAGGCAACACTGAAGCTTTCTTT.

The chain employs TRBV6-4 and TRBJ2-2, with 8 bases matching TRBD2. V lost 3 bases and J lost 4; bases outside the gene matches: 7. This CDR3 contains 16 residues. CDR1 MRHNA and CDR2 SNTAGT come from the germline V gene. CDR3: CASSDQSGGPTGELFF. CDR3 in DNA: TGTGCCAGCAGTGATCAAAGCGGGGGCCCCACCGGGGAGCTGTTTTTT.

This chain uses TRBV5-1 with TRBJ2-7, with a tentative D call TRBD2 (6 bases). The germline V and J ends were trimmed by 0 bases and 5 bases, with 12 bases remaining between them. The CDR3 consists of 14 residues. The germline V gene encodes CDR1 SGHRS and CDR2 YFSETQ. The CDR3 nucleotides read TGCGCCAGCAGCTTGGGCTGGGGGGTCCACGAGCAGTACTTC. It yields the protein CASSLGWGVHEQYF.

The chain uses TRBV5-1 and TRBJ2-1, with 8 bases fitting TRBD2. Germline CDR1 and CDR2: SGHRS and YFSETQ. The CDR3 has 16 residues. The ends lost 4 bases at V and 2 bases at J; junction bases unmatched: 8. CDR3 in amino acids: CASSPGLAAPYNEQFF. In nucleotides, the CDR3 is TGCGCCAGCAGCCCTGGACTAGCTGCCCCCTACAATGAGCAGTTCTTC.

Only a few counts were recorded for this clone. The chain has TRBV14 and TRBJ2-5, with 8 bases matching TRBD1. This CDR3 is 17 amino acids long. The V gene's germline CDR1 is SGHDN and CDR2 FVKESK. After removal of 4 bases from V and 2 bases from J, the junction contained 12 bases not matched to a gene. The CDR3 reads CASSPPPGQDIQETQYF. DNA for the CDR3: TGTGCCAGCAGCCCGCCGCCGGGACAGGACATACAAGAGACCCAGTACTTC. The complete variable domain, with remaining parts taken from reference TRBV14 and TRBJ2-5, reads EAGVTQFPSHSVIEKGQTVTLRCDPISGHDNLYWYRRVMGKEIKFLLHFVKESKQDESGMPNNRFLAERTGGTYSTLKVQPAELEDSGVYFCASSPPPGQDIQETQYFGPGTRLLVL.

The CDR3, as DNA: TGCGCCAGCAGCCAAGCTGACAGGGGGAATCAGCCCCAGCATTTT. It translates to CASSQADRGNQPQHF. The gene calls are TRBV4-1 and TRBJ1-5; 9 bases agree with TRBD1. This CDR3 has 15 residues. CDR1 MGHRA and CDR2 YSYEKL come from the germline V gene. J was trimmed by 4 bases and V by 1 base; bases with no gene match: 2.

V usage is TRBV6-4 and J usage is TRBJ1-5; D uncertain. CDR1 is MRHNA and CDR2 is SNTAGT in the germline V gene. The CDR3 extends over 14 amino acids. V gave up 2 bases and J gave up 2 bases, with 7 bases separating them. CDR3 in amino acids: CASSDNGGNQPQHF. DNA of the CDR3: TGTGCCAGCAGTGACAACGGAGGCAATCAGCCCCAGCATTTT.

The chain joins TRBV5-1 to TRBJ2-3, with D perhaps TRBD2 (5 bases). CDR3 length equals 15 residues. The germline V gene has CDR1 SGHRS and CDR2 YFSETQ. V gave up 1 base and J gave up 5 bases, with 14 bases separating them. The CDR3 DNA follows: TGCGCCAGCAGCTTGTTCGAAATAGCGAGAGATACGCAGTATTTT. Its protein is CASSLFEIARDTQYF.

This clone was detected only a few times. CDR3 coding DNA: TGCAGTGCCGACTCGGGAGGCTACACCTTC. This gives the protein CSADSGGYTF. This chain links TRBV20-1 with TRBJ1-2; D unresolved. This CDR3 region has 10 residues. Germline V gene lookup returns CDR1 DFQATT and CDR2 SNEGSKA (reference sequence). V was clipped by 6 bases and J by 8 bases, with 10 bases between them.

The chain has TRBV9 and TRBJ1-4; 7 bases are shared with TRBD1. The CDR3 covers 16 residues. V lost 4 bases, J lost 8 bases, and 14 bases stayed unmatched. CDR1 is SGDLS, CDR2 YYNGEE, per germline. CDR3 nucleotide sequence: TGTGCCAGCAGCCCACCCAGGGCGACAGGGTACGAAAAACTGTTTTTT. Its translation is CASSPPRATGYEKLFF.

On this clone: The sample carries other DNA sequences with the same CDR3. V is TRBV7-2 and J is TRBJ2-2, with 8 bases lining up with TRBD2. V shed 9 bases, J shed 6 bases, and the junction held 9 bases outside the gene matches. The germline V gene encodes CDR1 SGHTA and CDR2 FQGNSA. CDR3 length: 14 residues. DNA of the CDR3: TGTGCCAGTCGCCCGGGACTAGTTTCCGGGGAGCTGTTTTTT. Translated: CASRPGLVSGELFF.

V is TRBV4-2 and J is TRBJ1-2, with D possibly matching TRBD1 (6 bases). The CDR3 loop spans 17 amino acids. Germline-derived CDR1 and CDR2 are LGHNA and YNFKEQ. Trimming took 3 bases from V and 2 from J, leaving 19 bases between them. The CDR3, as DNA: TGTGCCAGCAGCCAGAATCCCTGGGACACCAAAAACTATGGCTACACCTTC. Its translation is CASSQNPWDTKNYGYTF.